The clone carrying this TCR beta chain occurred many times. The antigen remains unidentified. These data originate in a study of T cell repertoires in cytomegalovirus infection. The overall study: Matching HLA type and CMV infection were both indicated by public TCR beta signatures.

J lost 4 bases, V lost 3 bases, and 3 bases had no gene match. This CDR3 comprises 15 residues. The germline gives CDR1 DFQATT, CDR2 SNEGSKA (reference sequence). Findings and caveats of the study: Dominating the ex vivo response were TCR beta clonotypes that were CMV-specific and HLA-C-restricted. Cumulative frequency of public TCR beta families picked out carriers of CMV plus the relevant HLA.

One entry per CDR3 protein results from TCRdb running MiXCR on the reads. The sample carries around 450,000 distinct CDR3 sequences, over 9% recorded once. The chain combines TRBV20-1 with TRBJ1-6, with 10 bases that match TRBD1. This sequence was found in a human donor in good health (CMV status not recorded). Some clones in this sample may be carry-over from other donors' samples. The specimen was PBMCs. The CDR3 region is CSARDRGEYNSPLHF. The CDR3 DNA reads TGCAGTGCTAGGGACAGGGGGGAGTATAATTCACCCCTCCACTTT.